The 16 T cell receptor beta chains below come from one sample, sequenced in a study of chemoradiotherapy in HPV16-positive cancers. The assay was immunoSEQ multiplex PCR, and TCRdb's table has in-frame clones only and misses some. The sample carries thousands of clones, roughly 83% recorded once. This sample comprised tumor tissue, obtained from a patient who underwent chemoradiotherapy. These receptors were taken from a human donor with HPV-associated anogenital cancer.

The rearrangement links TRBV9 to TRBJ2-7; TRBD2 matches 10 bases. V gave up 4 bases and J gave up 3 bases; unmatched junction bases: 7. Per germline, CDR1 SGDLS and CDR2 YYNGEE. There are 15 residues in the CDR3. The CDR3 bases are TGTGCCAGCAGCCCGAGGACTAGCGGCCACTACGAGCAGTACTTC. Its translation is CASSPRTSGHYEQYF.

This clone was recorded once. At the DNA level, this CDR3 is encoded by other sequences in the same sample as well. V is TRBV5-1 and J is TRBJ1-1, with TRBD1 matching over 7 bases. The CDR3 length is 14 residues. From germline, CDR1 is SGHRS and CDR2 YFSETQ. Trimming took 0 bases from V and 4 from J; bases not matched to a gene: 3. Here the CDR3 reads CASSLGQGGTEAFF. In DNA form, the CDR3 reads TGCGCCAGCAGCTTGGGACAGGGAGGCACTGAAGCTTTCTTT.

The rearrangement uses TRBV4-1 and TRBJ1-3; TRBD1 matches 9 bases. Germline V gene lookup returns CDR1 MGHRA and CDR2 YSYEKL. Trimming at V came to 4 bases and at J to 8 bases, leaving 15 bases not matched to a gene. This CDR3 region has 17 residues. The CDR3 here is CASSLAGTGLRRDTIYF. The CDR3 DNA sequence: TGCGCCAGCAGCCTTGCCGGGACAGGGCTCCGGAGAGACACCATATATTTT.

A few counts support this clone. The chain employs TRBV2 and TRBJ1-3; a possible D gene is TRBD1 (5 bases). CDR1 is SNHLY and CDR2 is FYNNEI in the germline V gene. Trimming shortened V by 7 bases and J by 0 bases, and 16 bases separated the two germline ends. CDR3 size: 16 residues. DNA for the CDR3: TGTGCCAGCAAAAGGGAGGGGTCGAGCTCTGGAAACACCATATATTTT. Its translation: CASKREGSSSGNTIYF.

V gene TRBV14 combines with J gene TRBJ2-7; 15 bases map to TRBD2. The CDR3 consists of 15 residues. Germline V lookup: CDR1 SGHDN, CDR2 FVKESK. Trimming at V came to 4 bases and at J to 5 bases, leaving 3 bases not matched to a gene. CDR3 nucleotides: TGTGCCAGCAGCCCTGGACTAGCGGGGGGGCACGAGCAGTACTTC. Encoded protein: CASSPGLAGGHEQYF.

V and J are TRBV7-2 and TRBJ1-1, with 7 bases matching TRBD1. This CDR3 region has 14 residues. Germline CDR1 SGHTA, CDR2 FQGNSA. After removal of 1 base from V and 1 base from J, the junction contained 0 bases not matched to a gene. CDR3 DNA: TGTGCCAGCAGCTTAGGGGACAGGAACACTGAAGCTTTCTTT. This translates into CASSLGDRNTEAFF. The full variable domain, its missing parts supplied by reference TRBV7-2 and TRBJ1-1, is GAGVSQSPSNKVTEKGKDVELRCDPISGHTALYWYRQSLGQGLEFLIYFQGNSAPDKSGLPSDRFSAERTGGSVSTLTIQRTQQEDSAVYLCASSLGDRNTEAFFGQGTRLTVV.

The chain joins TRBV7-9 to TRBJ1-4; 9 bases agree with TRBD1. With 4 bases clipped from V and 7 bases from J, the junction kept 7 bases outside the gene matches. This CDR3 is 15 amino acids long. Germline V gives CDR1 SEHNR, CDR2 FQNEAQ (reference sequence). The CDR3 nucleotides read TGTGCCAGCAGCTCCGGGGACAGGGCCAGTGAAAAACTGTTTTTT. This encodes CASSSGDRASEKLFF.

The chain couples TRBV28 to TRBJ2-7; a possible D gene is TRBD1 (6 bases). Per the germline V gene, CDR1 is MDHEN and CDR2 is SYDVKM. With 6 bases removed from V and 5 bases from J, the gap between germline ends came to 17 bases. The CDR3 is 14 amino acids. CDR3 nucleotide sequence: TGTGCCAGCAGGGAAGGGGGAGAGAGGGACGAGCAGTACTTC. This codes for CASREGGERDEQYF.

This rearrangement joins TRBV19 to TRBJ1-6; TRBD1 is a possible D gene (5 bases). The germline V and J ends were trimmed by 7 bases and 7 bases, with 11 bases remaining between them. Germline CDR1 reads LNHDA; CDR2 reads SQIVND (reference sequence). The CDR3 is made up of 13 amino acids. The chain's CDR3 is CASNWGSNSPLHF. CDR3 DNA sequence: TGTGCCAGTAATTGGGGCTCCAATTCACCCCTCCACTTT.

The rearrangement uses TRBV7-8 and TRBJ1-5; 10 bases agree with TRBD1. Germline assignment: CDR1 SGHVS and CDR2 FQNEAQ. This CDR3 comprises 17 residues. With V trimmed by 1 base and J by 3 bases, 6 bases remained unmatched. DNA for the CDR3: TGTGCCAGCAGCTTAGGGACCGGGACAGGGGTCAATCAGCCCCAGCATTTT. This gives the protein CASSLGTGTGVNQPQHF.

The V gene is TRBV19, the J gene TRBJ2-1; 9 positions agree with TRBD2. Trimming cost V 4 bases and J 1 base; bases outside gene matches: 5. The germline CDR1 and CDR2 sequences are LNHDA and SQIVND (reference sequence). This CDR3 has 16 residues. Written as DNA, the CDR3 is TGTGCCAGTAGTAAATCGAGCGGGAGGTCCTACAATGAGCAGTTCTTC. Its translation: CASSKSSGRSYNEQFF.

This rearrangement joins TRBV28 to TRBJ1-2; unclear D gene. CDR3 size: 12 residues. The germline CDR1 and CDR2 sequences are MDHEN and SYDVKM. V lost 6 bases, J lost 8 bases, and 13 bases lay in between. The CDR3 coding sequence is TGTGCCAGCAGAGGGAGAGGGAGGGGCTACACCTTC. Translating gives CASRGRGRGYTF.

The V and J genes are TRBV7-3 and TRBJ1-1; D unclear. The CDR3 sequence is 13 residues long. Germline values: CDR1 SGHTA, CDR2 FQGTGA. Trimming removed 0 bases from V and 1 base from J, with 3 bases in between. The CDR3 sequence is CASSLTGNTEAFF. In DNA, the CDR3 is TGTGCCAGCAGCTTAACGGGGAACACTGAAGCTTTCTTT.

This clone was detected only a few times. The CDR3, as DNA: TGTGCCAGTAGCTATACCCAAGGACAGGGACGGTTCTTC. It is translated as CASSYTQGQGRFF. The chain couples TRBV19 to TRBJ2-1; 8 positions agree with TRBD1. Germline CDR1 reads LNHDA; CDR2 reads SQIVND (reference sequence). The CDR3 spans 13 residues. Trimming removed 6 bases from V and 15 bases from J; junction bases left unmatched: 13.

This sequence joins TRBV5-1 and TRBJ1-1; D perhaps matches TRBD1 (5 bases). Germline loops: CDR1 SGHRS, CDR2 YFSETQ. The CDR3 is 14 amino acids. The V and J ends lost 5 bases and 1 base respectively, with 12 bases between them. This CDR3 reads CASRRDGSNTEAFF. The CDR3, as DNA: TGCGCCAGCAGACGGGACGGTTCGAACACTGAAGCTTTCTTT. Using reference TRBV5-1 and TRBJ1-1 for the parts outside the CDR3, the full variable domain is KAGVTQTPRYLIKTRGQQVTLSCSPISGHRSVSWYQQTPGQGLQFLFEYFSETQRNKGNFPGRFSGRQFSNSRSEMNVSTLELGDSALYLCASRRDGSNTEAFFGQGTRLTVV.

V is TRBV29-1 and J is TRBJ2-1; no firm D call. Germline V gene data show CDR1 as SQVTM and CDR2 as ANQGSEA. There are 12 residues in the CDR3. Trimming shortened V by 7 bases and J by 5 bases, and 12 bases separated the two germline ends. The CDR3 coding sequence is TGCAGCGGCGCGTTCGGTGACAATGAGCAGTTCTTC. Its translation is CSGAFGDNEQFF.